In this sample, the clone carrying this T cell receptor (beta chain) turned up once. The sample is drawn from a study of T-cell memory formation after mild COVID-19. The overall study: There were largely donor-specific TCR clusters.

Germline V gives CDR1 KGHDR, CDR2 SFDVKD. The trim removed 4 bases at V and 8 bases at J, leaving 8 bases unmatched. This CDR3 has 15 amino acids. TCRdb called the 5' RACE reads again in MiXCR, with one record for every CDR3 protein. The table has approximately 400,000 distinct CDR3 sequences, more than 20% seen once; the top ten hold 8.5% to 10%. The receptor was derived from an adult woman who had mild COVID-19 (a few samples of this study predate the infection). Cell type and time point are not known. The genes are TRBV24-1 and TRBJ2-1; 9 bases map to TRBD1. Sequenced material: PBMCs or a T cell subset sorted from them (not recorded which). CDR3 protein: CATSEMGQGWDEQFF. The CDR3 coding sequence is TGTGCCACCAGTGAGATGGGACAGGGATGGGATGAGCAGTTCTTC.